Listed below are T cell receptor beta chains from one sample, sequenced in a study of blood T cell repertoires in COVID-19. The data were produced by immunoSEQ multiplex PCR, yet TCRdb's version contains in-frame clones alone and is incomplete. Of about 190,000 clones in the sample, more than 65% were seen once. Material: peripheral blood. These receptor sequences come from a woman older than 75 with active or convalescent COVID-19. Both conserved end residues are part of each CDR3. The D gene is left open where the match is weak. A clone size is listed for some rows: how often the clone was seen (once, few, many), or a class if it is expanded.

clone_size	d_call	v_call	j_call	cdr3_nt	cdr3_aa
.	TRBD2	TRBV5-4	TRBJ2-5	TGTGCCAGCAGTCCCGGCAGGTGGGAGGGCCAAGAGACCCAGTACTTC	CASSPGRWEGQETQYF
many	.	TRBV9	TRBJ1-1	TGTGCCAGCAAAAAGGGGATGAACACTGAAGCTTTCTTT	CASKKGMNTEAFF
.	TRBD1	TRBV23-1	TRBJ2-7	TGCGCCAGCAGTCGGAGGAGGACCCCAATTAGAGATTCACGACAGGGTCGCGACGAGCAGTACTTC	CASSRRRTPIRDSRQGRDEQYF
.	.	TRBV19	TRBJ2-5	TGTGCCAGTAAAGTCGCGGCTCAAGAGACCCAGTACTTC	CASKVAAQETQYF
.	TRBD2	TRBV3-1/TRBV3-2	TRBJ2-2	TGTGCCAGCAGCCAAGTAGCGGGAGCCGGGGAGCTGTTTTTT	CASSQVAGAGELFF
.	.	TRBV5-1	TRBJ2-3	TGCGCCAGCAGCTTGGAGCGGCCCACAGATACGCAGTATTTT	CASSLERPTDTQYF
.	.	TRBV29-1	TRBJ1-1	TGCAGCGTTGTTCAGGGTAGCACTGAAGCTTTCTTT	CSVVQGSTEAFF
.	TRBD2	TRBV5-1	TRBJ2-1	TGCGCCAGCAGCCGGATGCCTAGCGGGGAAAACAATGAGCAGTTCTTC	CASSRMPSGENNEQFF
.	TRBD1	TRBV2	TRBJ2-5	TGTGCCAGCAGTGGAAACAGGGGGGAGACCCAGTACTTC	CASSGNRGETQYF
.	TRBD2	TRBV28	TRBJ2-3	TGTGCCAGCAACCAACGGGGGGGTAGCACAGATACGCAGTATTTT	CASNQRGGSTDTQYF
.	TRBD1	TRBV6-1	TRBJ1-6	TGTGCCAGCAGTGAGTGGCCGAGGGGGACAGTTAATTCACCCCTCCACTTT	CASSEWPRGTVNSPLHF
once	.	TRBV5-4	TRBJ2-7	TGTGCCAGCAGCTTGGGTGGGACATCGTCCTACGAGCAGTACTTC	CASSLGGTSSYEQYF
few	.	TRBV7-8	TRBJ1-2	TGTGCCAGCAGCTTCAATCCGGGACTGGCTGGATATGGCTACACCTTC	CASSFNPGLAGYGYTF
.	.	TRBV9	TRBJ1-3	TGTGCCAGCAGCGTAGCTTATACAGGCGGTGGAAACACCATATATTTT	CASSVAYTGGGNTIYF
.	.	TRBV28	TRBJ2-1	TGTGCCAGCACTCTCGGCAGGAAGCGGCTCTTC	CASTLGRKRLF
.	.	TRBV30	TRBJ1-4	TGTGCCTGGAGTGACGGTAATAAGAAAAAACTGTTTTTT	CAWSDGNKKKLFF
.	.	TRBV28	TRBJ1-1	TGTGCCAGCAGTTCCCCCGGCAGGGTCGGCGATGAAGCTTTCTTT	CASSSPGRVGDEAFF
.	TRBD2	TRBV9	TRBJ2-6	TGTGCCAGCAGCGCGGGACTAGCGGGCTACTCTGGGGCCAACGTCCTGACTTTC	CASSAGLAGYSGANVLTF
.	TRBD1	TRBV19	TRBJ2-7	TGTGCCAGTAGTGTACAGGGGGCCTACTACGAGCAGTACTTC	CASSVQGAYYEQYF
few	TRBD1	TRBV7-2	TRBJ2-1	TGTGCCAGCAGCACCGGGACAGGGAACTACAATGAGCAGTTCTTC	CASSTGTGNYNEQFF
.	TRBD2	TRBV4-1	TRBJ2-1	TGCGCCAGCAGCCAAGGGCGGGCGGAGCGGGAGGCCGTGGGGCAGTTCTTC	CASSQGRAEREAVGQFF
once	.	TRBV2	TRBJ1-2	TGTGCCAGCAGGCCGAGACAGTTCGTGGACGGCTACACCTTC	CASRPRQFVDGYTF
.	.	TRBV28	TRBJ1-2	TGTGCCAGCAGTTTGACAGCCTATGGCTACACCTTC	CASSLTAYGYTF
.	.	TRBV19	TRBJ2-3	TGTGCCAGTAGTATAGGGACAGTCACAGATACGCAGTATTTT	CASSIGTVTDTQYF
.	TRBD1	TRBV5-4	TRBJ1-1	TGTGCCAGCAGGATGGGGACAGGGGCGGGGAACACTGAAGCTTTCTTT	CASRMGTGAGNTEAFF
.	.	TRBV5-4	TRBJ1-6	TGTGCCAGCAGCCTGGACGGACTCTGGGATTCACCCCTCCACTTT	CASSLDGLWDSPLHF
.	.	TRBV5-1	TRBJ2-3	TGCGCCAGCAGCACACAGGAGAGCACAGATACGCAGTATTTT	CASSTQESTDTQYF
.	.	TRBV11-1	TRBJ2-2	TGTGCCAGCAGCCGCCCTGAGACCGGGGAGCTGTTTTTT	CASSRPETGELFF
.	TRBD1	TRBV11-2	TRBJ1-1	TGTGCCAGCAGCTTAGATCTGGACAGGAGCACTGAAGCTTTCTTT	CASSLDLDRSTEAFF
.	.	TRBV2	TRBJ2-5	TGTGCCAGCAGTACAGAACGGGAGACCCAGTACTTC	CASSTERETQYF
.	TRBD1	TRBV23-1	TRBJ1-6	TGCGCCAGTCGCCAGGGACAGGGTAATACCCCTGGAAATTCACCCCTCCACTTT	CASRQGQGNTPGNSPLHF
.	.	TRBV7-9	TRBJ1-2	TGTGCCAGCAGCCTCAGACGGTCGTCTGGGGGCCATGGCTACACCTTC	CASSLRRSSGGHGYTF
.	.	TRBV6-6	TRBJ1-2	TGTGCCAGCAGACACTCCCAGGGAAACTATGGCTACACCTTC	CASRHSQGNYGYTF
.	.	TRBV28	TRBJ2-3	TGTGCCAGCAGCGTAAGCACAGATACGCAGTATTTT	CASSVSTDTQYF
.	.	TRBV12-3/TRBV12-4	TRBJ1-2	TGTGCCAGCAGCCGCTATGGCTACACCTTC	CASSRYGYTF
.	.	TRBV19	TRBJ1-1	TGTGCCAGTAGGCTCCAGGGGAGCACTGAAGCTTTCTTT	CASRLQGSTEAFF
.	TRBD1	TRBV24-1	TRBJ2-1	TGTGCCACCAGTGGGTCAGGGGGCAATGAGCAGTTCTTC	CATSGSGGNEQFF
.	.	TRBV5-4	TRBJ2-6	TGTGCCAGCAGCGCCGGGACAACCTCTGGGGCCAACGTCCTGACTTTC	CASSAGTTSGANVLTF
.	TRBD1	TRBV18	TRBJ2-7	TGTGCCAGCTCGCTGCGACAGGGGCGCTACGAGCAGTACTTT	CASSLRQGRYEQYF
once	TRBD1	TRBV27	TRBJ2-1	TGTGCCAGCAGTTTCACCACGACAGGGTCAGGTGAGCAGTTCTTC	CASSFTTTGSGEQFF
.	.	TRBV15	TRBJ2-1	TGTGCCACCAGCAGAGCGCGGTTTAGTGAGCAGTTCTTC	CATSRARFSEQFF
.	.	TRBV7-2	TRBJ2-3	TGTGCCAGCAGCTTTCCCCGGGGATCAGATACGCAGTATTTT	CASSFPRGSDTQYF
.	.	TRBV5-4	TRBJ2-5	TGTGCCAGCAGGCTAGGGGGGGTTGAGACCCAGTACTTC	CASRLGGVETQYF
.	.	TRBV23-1	TRBJ1-5	TGCGCCAGCAGTCAATCATTGGGGCTACTTAATCAGCCCCAGCATTTT	CASSQSLGLLNQPQHF
.	.	TRBV19	TRBJ1-6	TGTGCCAGTAGTACTACCCACAATTCACCCCTCCACTTT	CASSTTHNSPLHF
few	.	TRBV28	TRBJ1-3	TGTGCCAGCAGTCCCGGTGTTGTTACTGGAAACACCATATATTTT	CASSPGVVTGNTIYF
.	.	TRBV3-1/TRBV3-2	TRBJ2-2	TGTGCCAGCATCGGAGGAGCCAAAAACACCGGGGAGCTGTTTTTT	CASIGGAKNTGELFF
.	TRBD1	TRBV5-1	TRBJ1-4	TGCGCCAGCAGCTTCGGAGGGGGCGTCTACGAAAAACTGTTTTTT	CASSFGGGVYEKLFF
.	TRBD1	TRBV19	TRBJ2-2	TGTGCCAGTAGAACCCTTGGACAGGGGAACACCGGGGAGCTGTTTTTT	CASRTLGQGNTGELFF
.	TRBD1	TRBV2	TRBJ1-6	TGTGCCAGCAGTGATGGGACAGGGGGCTCAAATTCACCCCTCCACTTT	CASSDGTGGSNSPLHF
few	TRBD1	TRBV28	TRBJ2-7	TGTGCCAGCAGAGGACAGGGAATCATTCTCCACGAGCAGTACTTC	CASRGQGIILHEQYF
.	TRBD2	TRBV5-4	TRBJ2-7	TGTGCCAGCAGCCGGGCGGGGGGCGCGAACTCCTACGAGCAGTACTTC	CASSRAGGANSYEQYF
.	TRBD2	TRBV27	TRBJ2-1	TGTGCCAGCAGACCACCGGGACTAGCGTACAATGAGCAGTTCTTC	CASRPPGLAYNEQFF
once	.	TRBV7-9	TRBJ1-1	TGTGCCAGCAGCCTCTATAGTAAGAACACTGAAGCTTTCTTT	CASSLYSKNTEAFF
.	.	TRBV6-5	TRBJ1-2	TGTGCCAGCAGCCCCAACAGGGTTGGCTACACCTTC	CASSPNRVGYTF